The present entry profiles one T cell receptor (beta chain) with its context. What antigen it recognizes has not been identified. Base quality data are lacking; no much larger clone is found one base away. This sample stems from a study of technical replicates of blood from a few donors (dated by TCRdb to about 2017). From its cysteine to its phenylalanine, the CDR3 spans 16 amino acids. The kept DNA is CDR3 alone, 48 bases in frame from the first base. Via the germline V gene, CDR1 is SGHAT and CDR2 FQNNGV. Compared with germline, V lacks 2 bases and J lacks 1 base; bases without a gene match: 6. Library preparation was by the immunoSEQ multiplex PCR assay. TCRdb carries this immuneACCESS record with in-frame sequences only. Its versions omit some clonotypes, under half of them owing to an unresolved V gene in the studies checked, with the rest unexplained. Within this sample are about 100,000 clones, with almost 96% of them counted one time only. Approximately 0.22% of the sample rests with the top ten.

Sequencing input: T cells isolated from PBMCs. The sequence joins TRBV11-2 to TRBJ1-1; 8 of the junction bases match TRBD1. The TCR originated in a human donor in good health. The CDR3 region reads CASSLNPGQANTEAFF. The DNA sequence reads TGTGCCAGCAGCTTAAATCCGGGACAGGCGAACACTGAAGCTTTCTTT.